These 31 T cell receptor beta chains were all obtained from the same sample, sequenced in a study of T cells in Graves' hyperthyroidism and ophthalmopathy (dated by TCRdb to about 2019). Library prep was done by multiplex PCR. Sequenced on an Illumina HiSeq 2000. The TCR beta CDR3 regions were amplified from the RNA transcripts. A first-round RT-PCR of the TCR CDR3 used the HTBI primer set with the Qiagen OneStep RT-PCR kit. Clones were called with MiXCR by TCRdb after fastp trimmed the public reads at Q25, and only in-frame beta chains were retained. A single entry per CDR3 protein holds the most common genes and DNA from its merged rows. The sample has 270,000 or so distinct CDR3 sequences on record, 13% to 15% of them singletons. The ten largest clones add up to roughly 31% of the sample. Specimen: blood. These receptors came from a woman aged 45-60 years with Graves' hyperthyroidism that later progressed to Graves' ophthalmopathy.

This clonotype was found a few times. The V gene is TRBV7-3, the J gene TRBJ2-1, with TRBD2 matching 16 bases. Trimming took 4 bases from V and 8 from J; bases not matched to a gene: 5. The CDR3 covers 16 residues. Looked up from germline, CDR1 is SGHTA and CDR2 is FQGTGA. The CDR3 region is CASSSGLAGGGYEQFF. CDR3 DNA: TGTGCCAGCAGCTCGGGACTAGCGGGAGGGGGGTATGAGCAGTTCTTC.

This clonotype appeared many times. V usage is TRBV6-2 or TRBV6-3 and J usage is TRBJ2-7; the D is unclear. Per germline, CDR1 MNHEY and CDR2 SVGEGT. The V end was cut by 5 bases, the J end by 0 bases, with 8 bases between. The CDR3 is 13 amino acids. The CDR3 is CASSPHSSYEQYF. Here the CDR3 DNA reads TGTGCCAGCAGTCCGCACAGCTCCTACGAGCAGTACTTC.

This clonotype was seen at least ten times. This chain links TRBV11-3 with TRBJ2-1, with no clear D. CDR1 and CDR2 (germline): SGHNT, YENEEA. This CDR3 comprises 13 residues. Trimming stripped 5 bases from V and 9 bases from J, with 14 bases between. The CDR3 loop reads CASSPTRTAEQFF. The CDR3 DNA is TGTGCCAGCAGCCCCACCAGGACCGCTGAGCAGTTCTTC.

This clonotype was observed a handful of times. The chain recombines TRBV30 with TRBJ2-2; 8 nucleotides line up with TRBD2. CDR3 length: 18 amino acids. The germline gives CDR1 GTSNPN, CDR2 SVGIG (reference sequence). With V trimmed by 4 bases and J by 5 bases, 18 bases remained unmatched. Here the CDR3 reads CAWNPKTAGGSRTGELFF. CDR3 nucleotide sequence: TGTGCCTGGAATCCCAAAACCGCGGGGGGATCGAGAACCGGGGAGCTGTTTTTT.

The rearrangement links TRBV20-1 to TRBJ2-5, with D possibly TRBD1 on 6 matching bases. The germline V gene has CDR1 DFQATT and CDR2 SNEGSKA (reference sequence). V dropped 3 bases and J dropped 4 bases, with 21 bases sitting between them. This CDR3 is 16 amino acids long. The CDR3 region has the DNA TGCAGTGCTAGGTCCGTCTTACAGGGAAGCCGAGAGACCCAGTACTTC. Residues: CSARSVLQGSRETQYF.

V usage is TRBV4-2 and J usage is TRBJ2-4; 7 bases map to TRBD2. With 4 bases clipped from V and 7 bases from J, the junction kept 4 bases outside the gene matches. This CDR3 has 13 amino acids. The V gene's germline CDR1 is LGHNA and CDR2 YNFKEQ. DNA of the CDR3: TGTGCCAGCAGCCCTAGGGGAGGGAACATTCAGTACTTC. It is translated as CASSPRGGNIQYF.

This clonotype was counted ten times or more. The V gene is TRBV11-3, the J gene TRBJ2-1; D perhaps matches TRBD1 (5 bases). The V and J ends lost 5 bases and 6 bases respectively, with 14 bases between them. The CDR3 is 14 amino acids. Germline V gives CDR1 SGHNT, CDR2 YENEEA. The CDR3 protein is CASSLGPMGNEQFF. The CDR3 DNA sequence: TGTGCCAGCAGCCTGGGGCCTATGGGCAATGAGCAGTTCTTC.

This clonotype was picked up many times. The V call is TRBV11-2, the J call TRBJ1-1; D is unresolved. Germline V CDR1 and CDR2: SGHAT, FQNNGV. Trimming left V 1 base short and J 5 bases short, with 11 bases between. The length of the CDR3 is 14 residues. The CDR3 coding sequence is TGTGCCAGCAGCTTAGGGAGGGCGCGAACTGAAGCTTTCTTT. This encodes CASSLGRARTEAFF. Filled out from reference TRBV11-2 and TRBJ1-1, the complete variable domain reads EAGVAQSPRYKIIEKRQSVAFWCNPISGHATLYWYQQILGQGPKLLIQFQNNGVVDDSQLPKDRFSAERLKGVDSTLKIQPAKLEDSAVYLCASSLGRARTEAFFGQGTRLTVV.

The V call is TRBV5-1, the J call TRBJ1-2; D is ambiguous. Germline CDR1 reads SGHRS; CDR2 reads YFSETQ. The CDR3 has 14 residues. V lost 0 bases and J 6 bases, leaving 12 bases between the germline ends. This chain's CDR3 is CASSLGGPADGYTF. As DNA, the CDR3 is TGCGCCAGCAGCTTGGGAGGTCCGGCGGATGGCTACACCTTC.

This clonotype was recorded many times. The rearrangement links TRBV30 to TRBJ2-5, with D perhaps TRBD1 (6 bases). Per germline, CDR1 GTSNPN and CDR2 SVGIG (reference sequence). The V gene lost 2 bases and the J gene lost 2 bases, with 9 bases spanning the gap. The CDR3 consists of 13 residues. The CDR3 DNA is TGTGCCTGGAGTACAGGGTTTCAAGAGACCCAGTACTTC. This translates into CAWSTGFQETQYF. The variable domain in full, with the rest retrieved from reference TRBV30 and TRBJ2-5, is SQTIHQWPATLVQPVGSPLSLECTVEGTSNPNLYWYRQAAGRGLQLLFYSVGIGQISSEVPQNLSASRPQDRQFILSSKKLLLSDSGFYLCAWSTGFQETQYFGPGTRLLVL.

This clonotype was detected a few times. V gene TRBV20-1 combines with J gene TRBJ1-4, with no clear D. Between the trimmed V and J ends, which lost 6 bases and 0 bases, there was a span of 11 bases. CDR3 length: 14 amino acids. Germline-derived CDR1 and CDR2 are DFQATT and SNEGSKA (reference sequence). The CDR3 DNA reads TGCAGTGCAGTTTCGCCTGCAACTAATGAAAAACTGTTTTTT. As protein: CSAVSPATNEKLFF.

This clonotype came up many times. This chain uses TRBV27 with TRBJ2-3; TRBD2 agrees at 10 bases. Germline V lookup: CDR1 MNHEY, CDR2 SMNVEV (reference sequence). Trimming took 6 bases from V and 2 from J; bases not matched to a gene: 8. CDR3 length equals 16 residues. Here the CDR3 reads CASSRTSGSFTDTQYF. For the CDR3, the DNA is TGTGCCAGCAGCCGGACTAGCGGATCGTTCACAGATACGCAGTATTTT.

Many counts were recorded for this clonotype. This chain links TRBV5-1 with TRBJ2-1; the match to TRBD2 covers 14 bases. V was clipped by 4 bases and J by 3 bases; unmatched bases: 6. Germline V gene sequence: CDR1 SGHRS, CDR2 YFSETQ. This CDR3 spans 17 amino acids. The CDR3 is CASSLGLAGEGYNEQFF. The CDR3 nucleotides are TGCGCCAGCAGCCTGGGACTAGCGGGAGAGGGCTACAATGAGCAGTTCTTC.

This clonotype was seen at least ten times. The chain is built from TRBV6-1 and TRBJ1-2, with D perhaps matching TRBD1 (6 bases). The CDR3 sequence is 15 residues long. Trimming stripped 5 bases from V and 5 bases from J, with 18 bases between. The germline V gene encodes CDR1 MNHNS and CDR2 SASEGT. CDR3 amino acids: CASSWQGGQGYGYTF. The CDR3 DNA reads as TGTGCCAGCAGTTGGCAGGGCGGCCAGGGGTATGGCTACACCTTC.

This clonotype was observed at least ten times. The chain links TRBV28 to TRBJ1-6; maybe TRBD1 (5 bases). CDR1 is MDHEN, CDR2 SYDVKM, per germline. Trimming pared 1 base from V and 5 bases from J, leaving 12 bases between. The CDR3 is made up of 16 amino acids. The CDR3 DNA follows: TGTGCCAGCAGTTTATTCTACAGGACTCATAATTCACCCCTCCACTTT. The encoded protein is CASSLFYRTHNSPLHF.

The chain has TRBV2 and TRBJ1-1; 10 bases are shared with TRBD1. This CDR3 comprises 14 residues. V dropped 8 bases and J dropped 6; count of bases not matched to a gene: 9. Germline CDR1 is SNHLY and CDR2 is FYNNEI. The DNA of the CDR3 is TGTGCCAGCTCCGGGACAGGGGCATTCGCTGAAGCTTTCTTT. This encodes CASSGTGAFAEAFF.

CDR3 region: CSANPWTSGRGDEQFF. The CDR3 DNA sequence: TGCAGTGCTAACCCATGGACTAGCGGGAGAGGCGATGAGCAGTTCTTC. V usage is TRBV20-1 and J usage is TRBJ2-1, with TRBD2 matching 13 bases. This CDR3 is built from 16 residues. V shed 4 bases and J 8 bases; nucleotides not matched to a gene: 11. Germline-derived CDR1 and CDR2 are DFQATT and SNEGSKA (reference sequence).

In its sample, this clonotype was seen a few times. The V and J genes are TRBV9 and TRBJ1-6, with a tentative D call TRBD1 (6 bases). Germline V gene data show CDR1 as SGDLS and CDR2 as YYNGEE. The V end lost 6 bases, the J end lost 3 bases, and 16 bases lay between the germline ends. The CDR3 is 16 amino acids. The chain's CDR3 is CASTRGGRSYNSPLHF. For the CDR3, the DNA is TGTGCCAGCACCCGAGGGGGAAGGAGCTATAATTCACCCCTCCACTTT.

The chain joins TRBV6-1 to TRBJ2-1; 7 bases are a match to TRBD1. The CDR3 spans 16 residues. Germline V lookup: CDR1 MNHNS, CDR2 SASEGT. V was clipped by 4 bases and J by 1 base; unmatched bases: 7. For the CDR3, the DNA is TGTGCCAGCAGTGGCAATCAGGGGGAATCCTACAATGAGCAGTTCTTC. It specifies CASSGNQGESYNEQFF.

At least ten counts were recorded for this clonotype. The chain combines TRBV27 with TRBJ1-4; 8 bases fit TRBD1. The germline gives CDR1 MNHEY, CDR2 SMNVEV (reference sequence). Trimming at V came to 5 bases and at J to 8 bases, leaving 16 bases not matched to a gene. The CDR3 sequence is 17 residues long. CDR3 protein: CASSIRTGNRRGEKLFF. Written as DNA, the CDR3 is TGTGCCAGCAGTATAAGGACAGGGAACAGAAGGGGCGAAAAACTGTTTTTT. The variable domain in full, with the rest retrieved from reference TRBV27 and TRBJ1-4, is EAQVTQNPRYLITVTGKKLTVTCSQNMNHEYMSWYRQDPGLGLRQIYYSMNVEVTDKGDVPEGYKVSRKEKRNFPLILESPSPNQTSLYFCASSIRTGNRRGEKLFFGSGTQLSVL.

This clonotype has ten or more counts. The chain uses TRBV5-1 and TRBJ2-6, with 9 bases that match TRBD1. Germline V gene data show CDR1 as SGHRS and CDR2 as YFSETQ. The CDR3 loop spans 16 amino acids. The ends lost 2 bases at V and 1 base at J; junction bases unmatched: 1. The CDR3 bases are TGCGCCAGCAGCTTACAGGGGGCGTCTGGGGCCAACGTCCTGACTTTC. Protein sequence: CASSLQGASGANVLTF.

This clonotype was seen at least ten times. The chain carries TRBV7-2 and TRBJ2-1, with TRBD2 matching over 8 bases. CDR1 and CDR2 (germline): SGHTA, FQGNSA. The V segment lost 4 bases and the J segment 12 bases; nucleotides outside the gene matches: 14. This CDR3 comprises 15 residues. The CDR3: CASSSLLSAGGAQFF. The CDR3 region has the DNA TGTGCCAGCAGCTCCCTCTTGTCTGCGGGAGGCGCGCAGTTCTTC.

Many counts were recorded for this clonotype. The chain joins TRBV27 to TRBJ2-2; tentatively, D is TRBD1 or TRBD2 (5 bases each). The ends were cut back, 3 bases at V and 6 bases at J, with 26 bases in the middle. Germline CDR1 is MNHEY and CDR2 is SMNVEV (reference sequence). This CDR3 has 19 residues. The CDR3 DNA follows: TGTGCCAGCAGTTTCGCTGGAAAGAGGGGCCAGAGGGGTTCCGGGGAGCTGTTTTTT. Protein product: CASSFAGKRGQRGSGELFF.

V and J are TRBV7-8 and TRBJ1-2; D perhaps matches TRBD1 (6 bases). V lost 1 base, J lost 5 bases, and 14 bases lay in between. CDR3 length: 15 amino acids. The V gene's germline CDR1 is SGHVS and CDR2 FQNEAQ. In nucleotides, the CDR3 is TGTGCCAGCAGCTTAGGGAGGTTAGGGGGGTATGGCTACACCTTC. It is translated as CASSLGRLGGYGYTF.

A remark on this clonotype: Likely a read error: the CDR3 ends without its conserved phenylalanine or tryptophan. The chain has TRBV6-1 and TRBJ1-1, with D hard to call. Trimming left V 6 bases short and J 0 bases short, with 5 bases between. The CDR3 length is 12 residues. Per germline, CDR1 MNHNS and CDR2 SASEGT. As DNA, the CDR3 is TGTGCCAGCAGAATAATGAACACTGAAGCTTTCCTT. It specifies CASRIMNTEAFL.

This clonotype was observed at least ten times. CDR3 coding DNA: TGCAGTGCTAGAGCACCGGGACTAGCGATTAATGAGCAGTTCTTC. Translating it yields CSARAPGLAINEQFF. The chain carries TRBV20-1 and TRBJ2-1; 10 positions agree with TRBD2. CDR1 and CDR2 from the germline V gene are DFQATT and SNEGSKA (reference sequence). This CDR3 is 15 amino acids long. V lost 1 base, J lost 7 bases, and 7 bases stayed unmatched.

This clonotype has a count of ten or more. The gene calls are TRBV28 and TRBJ2-5; D is perhaps TRBD2 (6 bases). The CDR3 runs to 15 residues. Germline CDR1 and CDR2: MDHEN and SYDVKM. Trimming cost V 5 bases and J 2 bases, with 15 bases left between them. The CDR3 nucleotides read TGTGCCAGCAGTCGCCTCGCGGGGTGGCAAGAGACCCAGTACTTC. Translated: CASSRLAGWQETQYF.

At least ten counts were recorded for this clonotype. The chain couples TRBV3-1 to TRBJ2-7; the match to TRBD1 covers 10 bases. This CDR3 has 13 residues. The germline CDR1 and CDR2 sequences are LGHDT and YNNKEL (reference sequence). The ends lost 0 bases at V and 9 bases at J; junction bases unmatched: 2. DNA for the CDR3: TGTGCCAGCAGCCAAGAGGGGGACAGGGGGCAGTACTTC. This sequence encodes CASSQEGDRGQYF.

This clonotype was seen at least ten times. The J gene is TRBJ2-3, the V gene TRBV7-9, with TRBD1 identical over 10 bases. Unmatched junction bases numbered 6, after V lost 10 bases and J lost 2 bases. This CDR3 region has 14 residues. Germline V gene sequence: CDR1 SEHNR, CDR2 FQNEAQ (reference sequence). CDR3 loop: CATATGGFTDTQYF. The CDR3 coding sequence is TGTGCCACTGCGACAGGGGGCTTCACAGATACGCAGTATTTT.

This clonotype has a count of ten or more. This sequence joins TRBV20-1 and TRBJ1-1; no reliable D call. The germline V gene has CDR1 DFQATT and CDR2 SNEGSKA (reference sequence). The CDR3 consists of 13 residues. V dropped 6 bases and J dropped 4 bases, with 15 bases sitting between them. The CDR3 loop is CSAKAWEGTEAFF. CDR3 DNA: TGCAGTGCCAAGGCTTGGGAGGGCACTGAAGCTTTCTTT.

The chain employs TRBV20-1 and TRBJ1-2; possibly TRBD1 for D (6 bases). Germline CDR1 and CDR2: DFQATT and SNEGSKA (reference sequence). V lost 5 bases, J lost 2 bases, and 12 bases lay in between. The CDR3 is 13 amino acids. The CDR3 DNA reads as TGCAGTGCTCGCACAGGGTTAAACTATGGCTACACCTTC. Its protein product is CSARTGLNYGYTF.